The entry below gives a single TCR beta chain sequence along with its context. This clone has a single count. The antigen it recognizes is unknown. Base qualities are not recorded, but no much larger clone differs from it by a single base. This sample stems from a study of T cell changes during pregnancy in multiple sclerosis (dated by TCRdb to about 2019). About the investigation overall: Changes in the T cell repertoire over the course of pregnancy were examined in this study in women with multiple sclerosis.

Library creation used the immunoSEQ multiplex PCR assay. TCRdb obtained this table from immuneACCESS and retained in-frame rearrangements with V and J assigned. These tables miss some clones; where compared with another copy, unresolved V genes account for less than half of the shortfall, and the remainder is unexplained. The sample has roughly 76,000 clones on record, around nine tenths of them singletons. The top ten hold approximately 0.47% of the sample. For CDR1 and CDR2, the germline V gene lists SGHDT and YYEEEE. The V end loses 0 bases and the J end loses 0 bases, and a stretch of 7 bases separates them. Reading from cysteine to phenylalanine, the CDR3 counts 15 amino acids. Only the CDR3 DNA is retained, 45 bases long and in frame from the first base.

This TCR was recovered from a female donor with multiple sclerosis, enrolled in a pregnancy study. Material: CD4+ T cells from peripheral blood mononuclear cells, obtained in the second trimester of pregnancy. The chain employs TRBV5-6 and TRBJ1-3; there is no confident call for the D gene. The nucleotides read TGTGCCAGCAGCTTGGGTTTTATCTCTGGAAACACCATATATTTT. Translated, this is CASSLGFISGNTIYF.